This TCR beta chain appears in the sequencing data of a study of T cell responses to AZD1222 COVID-19 vaccine. Profiling relied on immunoSEQ multiplex PCR, and the TCRdb table lists in-frame clones only, not all of them. The data show approximately 140,000 clones, 75% to 95% seen once. Germline V gene lookup returns CDR1 SGHRS and CDR2 YFSETQ. The ends were cut back, 7 bases at V and 1 base at J, with 11 bases in the middle. The CDR3 totals 13 residues. Notes on the study in general: There were mostly white British donors and more females than males, and clonal diversity was possibly underestimated. Repertoires were sampled only after the peak T cell response.

About this clone: Its antigen is still unknown.

The sequence was collected from an adult in good health. Sequences were derived from peripheral blood, sampled on day 0 of MenACWY control vaccination. The V gene is TRBV5-1, the J gene TRBJ2-5; D may match TRBD1 or TRBD2 (5 bases each). The CDR3 sequence is CASRDGGQETQYF. CDR3 coding DNA: TGCGCCAGCCGGGACGGTGGCCAAGAGACCCAGTACTTC.